This T cell receptor (beta chain) was sequenced in a study of T cell clusters in autoimmune cytopenias (dated by TCRdb to the late 2010s). With respect to the entire study: Per sample, TRB sequencing gave a median depth of around 55,000 reads and a median of 2,350 distinct TRB clonotypes. Peripheral blood TRB and IGH repertoires were sequenced in autoimmune cytopenia patients at active disease and during treatment follow-up, alongside healthy, CLL and autoimmune hepatitis controls. The goal of the study was to determine whether autoimmune cytopenia patients have a disease-specific immune repertoire signature that could serve as a blood-based biomarker.

TRB rearrangements were amplified by multiplex PCR using a touch-down protocol with TRB-A and TRB-B primer pools mixed in one tube. Illumina adapters and sample indices were added to the amplicons through two consecutive PCR reactions using Phusion HS II polymerase. Amplicons were gel-purified with the NucleoSpin Gel and PCR Clean-up kit, then quantified by Qubit and quality-checked on an Agilent 2100 Bioanalyzer. Sequencing of the libraries was performed on an Illumina MiSeq with 600-cycle, single-indexed, paired-end runs. In the original analysis: Alignment and assembly of TRB reads were performed with MiXCR version 2.1.12 and the default MiXCR reference library. Each unique CDR3 nucleotide sequence defined a clone, and only productive sequences with at least two reads were analysed. Alpha-parameterized diversity profiles (alpha 0 to 5), including the Shannon (alpha 1) and Simpson (alpha 2) indices, were computed with an R script to assess repertoire diversity. The tcR package was used to compute combinatorial TRB VJ usage, and cohorts were compared on this usage by principal component analysis with ade4. GLIPH was used to cluster TCRbeta CDR3s in pairs of cohorts matched for age and read depth, and a Wilcoxon test was used to compare cluster frequencies. Through TCRdb reprocessing, the reads give one entry per CDR3 protein sequence; DNA is omitted. The V and J calls, along with clone size, are taken from TCRdb and not from the paper's own processing. This sample's records show some 8,400 distinct CDR3 sequences. The ten largest clones add up to about a fifth of the sample.

The research as a whole found: The cluster-lack signature was not observed for secondary cytopenia versus CLL, as the signature was apparently masked by the dominant lymphoma-associated repertoire. Shifts in the TRB repertoire, including less even repertoires in secondary cytopenia and CLL, were mostly a reflection of lymphoma bias and not of autoimmunity. The T cell clusters were defined only in silico, and the functional role of the clusters still needed to be validated experimentally. Compared with active autoimmune hepatitis patients, healthy donors had almost three times as many exclusive TRB clusters, a finding consistent with an autoimmunity-wide signature. GLIPH results suggested that primary autoimmune cytopenia patients were missing physiological T cell clusters, with 51 clusters found only in healthy donors compared with approximately 16 found only in patients.

TRB amplification used roughly 0.25 ug of peripheral blood genomic DNA, around 40,000 genome equivalents, per sample. For this clonotype: The antigen it recognizes is unknown.

Sequenced input: peripheral blood. The TCR originated in a human donor with an autoimmune cytopenia or autoimmune hepatitis (not recorded which).

The CDR3 reads as follows: CASSLGTGPNQPQHF. In this chain, TRBV12-3 or TRBV12-4 is recombined with TRBJ1-5; TCRdb designates TRBD1, a call that cannot be tested without DNA. CDR3 length: 15 amino acids, cysteine to phenylalanine. Only the protein sequence is given.